Listed below are T cell receptor beta chains from one sample, sequenced in a study of vaccination effects on CD4 cells after COVID-19. These receptors have no identified antigens. Sequenced by immunoSEQ multiplex PCR; TCRdb stores in-frame clones only, minus some. This sample has tens of thousands of clones, with 55% to 75% found just once. The source material was CD4+ T cells from PBMCs cultured with HCoV-OC43 spike peptides, sampled before COVID-19 vaccination. All receptors derive from a human donor who received a COVID-19 vaccine. CDR3s include the opening cysteine and the closing phenylalanine or tryptophan. Each record gives: V gene, J gene, clone size, D gene, CDR3 DNA, CDR3 protein. A D gene is named only where the DNA matches it firmly. Some rows mark clone size as missing; the rest say once, few, many or name a class of expanded clone.

v_gene: TRBV5-6; j_gene: TRBJ1-2; abundance: -; d_gene: -; CDR3nt: TGTGCCAGCAGCCCCCCCAGGACAAACTATGGCTACACCTTC; CDR3aa: CASSPPRTNYGYTF
v_gene: TRBV29-1; j_gene: TRBJ1-4; abundance: -; d_gene: TRBD1; CDR3nt: TGCAGCGTTGGGGCCGGGACAGGGGGGGAAAAACTGTTTTTT; CDR3aa: CSVGAGTGGEKLFF
v_gene: TRBV27; j_gene: TRBJ2-7; abundance: -; d_gene: TRBD1; CDR3nt: TGTGCCAGCAGCCGGGGACAGGGAACTTTCTCCTACGAGCAGTACTTC; CDR3aa: CASSRGQGTFSYEQYF
v_gene: TRBV9; j_gene: TRBJ2-1; abundance: -; d_gene: TRBD2; CDR3nt: TGTGCCAGCAGCGTTCTAGCGGGAGCCAATGAGCAGTTCTTC; CDR3aa: CASSVLAGANEQFF
v_gene: TRBV27; j_gene: TRBJ1-2; abundance: -; d_gene: -; CDR3nt: TGTGCCAGCAGTCGGGAGTTAGGCTATGGCTACACCTTC; CDR3aa: CASSRELGYGYTF
v_gene: TRBV20-1; j_gene: TRBJ2-5; abundance: -; d_gene: -; CDR3nt: TGCAGTGCTAGCACTAAAGAGACCCAGTACTTC; CDR3aa: CSASTKETQYF
v_gene: TRBV12-2; j_gene: TRBJ2-7; abundance: medium-sized; d_gene: -; CDR3nt: TGTGCAAGTCGCTTACCCCCTAGCGGGAGGGTTTACGAGCAGTACTTC; CDR3aa: CASRLPPSGRVYEQYF
v_gene: TRBV5-4; j_gene: TRBJ2-7; abundance: -; d_gene: TRBD2; CDR3nt: TGTGCCAGCAGCTTGGCATTCGGCGGGAGTAGGAACGAGCAGTACTTC; CDR3aa: CASSLAFGGSRNEQYF
v_gene: TRBV6-5; j_gene: TRBJ2-6; abundance: -; d_gene: -; CDR3nt: TGTGCCAGCAGTTACTCTAGAAGGGCTGGGGCCAACGTCCTGACTTTC; CDR3aa: CASSYSRRAGANVLTF
v_gene: TRBV5-1; j_gene: TRBJ2-5; abundance: -; d_gene: -; CDR3nt: TGCGCCAGCAGCTTTGACCGGAAAGAGACCCAGTACTTC; CDR3aa: CASSFDRKETQYF
v_gene: TRBV3-1/TRBV3-2; j_gene: TRBJ1-6; abundance: few; d_gene: TRBD1; CDR3nt: TGTGCCAGCAGCCAAGGAGGGGGCGCCTCACCCCTCCACTTT; CDR3aa: CASSQGGGASPLHF
v_gene: TRBV7-9; j_gene: TRBJ2-3; abundance: -; d_gene: -; CDR3nt: TGTGCCAGCAGCTTCTGGAACACAGATACGCAGTATTTT; CDR3aa: CASSFWNTDTQYF
v_gene: TRBV4-2; j_gene: TRBJ2-2; abundance: -; d_gene: TRBD1; CDR3nt: TGTGCCAGCAGCTCTCGGGACAGGGGGCATCTCGGGGAGCTGTTTTTT; CDR3aa: CASSSRDRGHLGELFF
v_gene: TRBV9; j_gene: TRBJ2-7; abundance: -; d_gene: -; CDR3nt: TGTGCCAGCAGCGTAGGGTCACTAGCATCCTACGAGCAGTACTTC; CDR3aa: CASSVGSLASYEQYF
v_gene: TRBV29-1; j_gene: TRBJ1-3; abundance: -; d_gene: TRBD1; CDR3nt: TGCAGCGTGGGGCAGGGGGCGAGCTCTGGAAACACCATATATTTT; CDR3aa: CSVGQGASSGNTIYF
v_gene: TRBV7-9; j_gene: TRBJ2-7; abundance: -; d_gene: -; CDR3nt: TGTGCCAGCAGCTTAGTCAGGGGGGGTTCCTACGAGCAGTACTTC; CDR3aa: CASSLVRGGSYEQYF
v_gene: TRBV6-4; j_gene: TRBJ2-1; abundance: medium-sized; d_gene: -; CDR3nt: TGTGCCAGCAGTGCTCAGGGGCGGAGCGGAAATGAGCAGTTCTTC; CDR3aa: CASSAQGRSGNEQFF
v_gene: TRBV11-2; j_gene: TRBJ2-1; abundance: -; d_gene: TRBD2; CDR3nt: TGTGCCAGTGCTAGCGGGGGGGCCTTTGAGCAGTTCTTC; CDR3aa: CASASGGAFEQFF
v_gene: TRBV19; j_gene: TRBJ2-7; abundance: -; d_gene: TRBD2; CDR3nt: TGTGCCAGTAACAGCGGGGGACCAATCTACGAGCAGTACTTC; CDR3aa: CASNSGGPIYEQYF
v_gene: TRBV27; j_gene: TRBJ2-3; abundance: once; d_gene: -; CDR3nt: TGTGCCAGCAGTTTTACGGGGGCGATCACTAGCACAGATACGCAGTATTTT; CDR3aa: CASSFTGAITSTDTQYF
v_gene: TRBV11-2; j_gene: TRBJ2-5; abundance: -; d_gene: TRBD2; CDR3nt: TGTGCCAGCGGTTTGGGACTAAAAGAGACCCAGTACTTC; CDR3aa: CASGLGLKETQYF
v_gene: TRBV7-9; j_gene: TRBJ2-7; abundance: few; d_gene: TRBD2; CDR3nt: TGTGCCACCACGGGACTAGCGGGAAACGAGCAGTACTTC; CDR3aa: CATTGLAGNEQYF
v_gene: TRBV11-2; j_gene: TRBJ2-4; abundance: once; d_gene: -; CDR3nt: TGTGCCAGCAGCTCCCCAGGGCGGGGTTTCGCCAAAAACATTCAGTACTTC; CDR3aa: CASSSPGRGFAKNIQYF
v_gene: TRBV29-1; j_gene: TRBJ2-2; abundance: once; d_gene: TRBD1; CDR3nt: TGCAGCGCAGGGACAGTTTTTACCGGGGAGCTGTTTTTT; CDR3aa: CSAGTVFTGELFF
v_gene: TRBV6-4; j_gene: TRBJ2-1; abundance: -; d_gene: TRBD1; CDR3nt: TGTGCCAGCAGTCAGACAGGGGGCTCCTACAATGAGCAGTTCTTC; CDR3aa: CASSQTGGSYNEQFF
v_gene: TRBV12-3/TRBV12-4; j_gene: TRBJ1-5; abundance: -; d_gene: TRBD1; CDR3nt: TGTGCCAGCAGCCTGGACAGGGCCCAGCCCCAGCATTTT; CDR3aa: CASSLDRAQPQHF
v_gene: TRBV18; j_gene: TRBJ2-5; abundance: -; d_gene: -; CDR3nt: TGTGCCAGCTCAGGATTACTAGTTCCTGGCCAAGAGACCCAGTACTTC; CDR3aa: CASSGLLVPGQETQYF